The 20 T cell receptor beta chains below come from one sample, sequenced in a study of T-cell memory formation after mild COVID-19. TCRdb ran MiXCR on the 5' RACE reads and lists one entry per CDR3 protein. The sample gives a few hundred thousand distinct CDR3 sequences, under 20% of which show up once; 20% to 25% is in the top ten. Sample: PBMCs or a T cell subset sorted from them (not recorded which). These receptors originate from a young man who had mild COVID-19 (a few samples of this study predate the infection). Cell type and time point are not known.

This clonotype appeared a few times. This rearrangement joins TRBV4-1 to TRBJ2-5; TRBD2 matches 7 bases. V shed 3 bases and J 4 bases; nucleotides not matched to a gene: 8. The germline V gene has CDR1 MGHRA and CDR2 YSYEKL. The CDR3 spans 15 residues. Here the CDR3 DNA reads TGCGCCAGCAGCCACCTCCGGGGGGAGGGAGAGACCCAGTACTTC. Its protein product is CASSHLRGEGETQYF.

The chain uses TRBV7-2 and TRBJ2-1, with D perhaps matching TRBD2 (5 bases). Looked up from germline, CDR1 is SGHTA and CDR2 is FQGNSA. The CDR3 spans 14 residues. V lost 2 bases and J lost 4, with 9 bases in between. The CDR3 sequence is CASSLTRAYNEQFF. Written as DNA, the CDR3 is TGTGCCAGCAGCTTAACTAGAGCTTACAATGAGCAGTTCTTC. Full variable domain (remainder filled in from reference TRBV7-2 and TRBJ2-1): GAGVSQSPSNKVTEKGKDVELRCDPISGHTALYWYRQSLGQGLEFLIYFQGNSAPDKSGLPSDRFSAERTGGSVSTLTIQRTQQEDSAVYLCASSLTRAYNEQFFGPGTRLTVL.

The chain links TRBV19 to TRBJ2-2; D gene uncertain. The CDR3 sequence is 15 residues long. The germline V gene encodes CDR1 LNHDA and CDR2 SQIVND (reference sequence). V lost 1 base and J lost 6, with 12 bases in between. The CDR3, as DNA: TGTGCCAGTAGTATAGGCAGCTTCTATCCCGGGGAGCTGTTTTTT. Its protein is CASSIGSFYPGELFF.

The CDR3 DNA follows: TGCGCCAGCAGCCAAGAGGGGGCGCGTGGCTACACCTTC. Amino acid sequence: CASSQEGARGYTF. The V call is TRBV4-1, the J call TRBJ1-2; weak D call: TRBD1 (6 bases). The CDR3 totals 13 residues. V dropped 0 bases and J dropped 7 bases, with 9 bases sitting between them. The germline gives CDR1 MGHRA, CDR2 YSYEKL.

This clonotype was counted only a few times. This chain uses TRBV7-9 with TRBJ2-3, with 14 bases that match TRBD2. The germline V gene encodes CDR1 SEHNR and CDR2 FQNEAQ (reference sequence). V lost 5 bases to trimming and J lost 1 base; unmatched junction nucleotides: 8. The CDR3 length is 18 residues. The CDR3 loop is CASSLLGLAGAGTDTQYF. CDR3 DNA: TGTGCCAGCAGCCTACTGGGACTAGCGGGGGCAGGCACAGATACGCAGTATTTT.

This sequence joins TRBV2 and TRBJ1-5; D call uncertain. The V end was cut by 4 bases, the J end by 1 base, with 11 bases between. There are 15 residues in the CDR3. Germline V gene sequence: CDR1 SNHLY, CDR2 FYNNEI. The CDR3 DNA follows: TGTGCCAGCAGTGGGATGGGCAGGAGCAATCAGCCCCAGCATTTT. The encoded protein is CASSGMGRSNQPQHF.

V gene TRBV10-2 combines with J gene TRBJ1-1; 7 bases map to TRBD1. CDR3 size: 11 residues. Germline CDR1 reads WSHSY; CDR2 reads SAAADI. After removal of 7 bases from V and 13 bases from J, the junction contained 9 bases not matched to a gene. The CDR3 loop is CASTDRERVFF. The DNA for the CDR3 is TGCGCCAGCACCGACAGGGAACGGGTTTTCTTT.

The sample holds many counts of this clonotype. This chain joins TRBV6-5 and TRBJ2-3; weak D call: TRBD2 (5 bases). This CDR3 region has 17 residues. In germline, CDR1 is MNHEY, CDR2 SVGAGI. V was clipped by 0 bases and J by 2 bases, with 15 bases between them. The CDR3 DNA reads as TGTGCCAGCAGTTACTCAATTTCCCTCGGGGTCACAGATACGCAGTATTTT. This sequence encodes CASSYSISLGVTDTQYF.

This clonotype was observed a few times. The chain links TRBV20-1 to TRBJ2-1; D remains unclear. The V gene's germline CDR1 is DFQATT and CDR2 SNEGSKA (reference sequence). With 5 bases removed from V and 0 bases from J, the gap between germline ends came to 26 bases. The CDR3 sequence is 19 residues long. The CDR3 bases are TGCAGTGCTGTTGTCAGGACGACAAGTCTCTTAAGCTCCTACAATGAGCAGTTCTTC. As protein: CSAVVRTTSLLSSYNEQFF.

CDR3: CASSSTGTETQYF. CDR3 nucleotide sequence: TGTGCCAGCAGTTCCACAGGGACCGAGACCCAGTACTTC. This chain connects TRBV6-5 to TRBJ2-5; D perhaps matches TRBD1 (6 bases). Germline lookup yields CDR1 MNHEY and CDR2 SVGAGI. The CDR3 runs 13 residues. Between the trimmed V and J ends, which lost 4 bases and 5 bases, there was a span of 11 bases.

This clonotype was detected only a few times. This sequence joins TRBV29-1 and TRBJ2-2; the D call may be TRBD1 or TRBD2 (6 bases each). V lost 3 bases and J 7 bases, leaving 15 bases between the germline ends. Germline V gives CDR1 SQVTM, CDR2 ANQGSEA. This CDR3 comprises 14 residues. CDR3 loop: CSVDSWGADGELFF. The CDR3 DNA is TGCAGCGTTGATTCGTGGGGGGCGGACGGGGAGCTGTTTTTT.

This chain connects TRBV5-4 to TRBJ1-2; D may be TRBD1 (6 bases). The CDR3 is 13 amino acids. CDR1 SGHNT and CDR2 YYREEE come from the germline V gene (reference sequence). Trimming pared 0 bases from V and 10 bases from J, leaving 13 bases between. For the CDR3, the DNA is TGTGCCAGCAGCTTGGAACAGGGAGGGGACTACACCTTC. This translates into CASSLEQGGDYTF.

V gene TRBV20-1 combines with J gene TRBJ2-1; 8 bases match TRBD1. In germline, CDR1 is DFQATT, CDR2 SNEGSKA (reference sequence). CDR3 length: 15 residues. Germline trimming cut 3 bases from V and 5 bases from J; bases unmatched to any gene: 9. This CDR3 is CSARPPLTGDNEQFF. CDR3 nucleotide sequence: TGCAGTGCTAGGCCCCCGCTGACAGGGGACAATGAGCAGTTCTTC.

There are a few counts of this clonotype. The V and J genes are TRBV6-2 or TRBV6-3 and TRBJ2-7, with 10 bases that match TRBD2. Germline CDR1 is MNHEY and CDR2 is SVGEGT. With V trimmed by 2 bases and J by 0 bases, 10 bases remained unmatched. This CDR3 spans 18 amino acids. The CDR3 loop reads CASSYGASGGLSSYEQYF. The CDR3, as DNA: TGTGCCAGCAGTTACGGGGCTAGCGGGGGCCTAAGCTCCTACGAGCAGTACTTC.

In this sample, this clonotype turned up many times. V gene TRBV5-6 combines with J gene TRBJ2-2; D unresolved. CDR1 SGHDT and CDR2 YYEEEE come from the germline V gene. The CDR3 covers 16 residues. Trimming removed 0 bases from V and 2 bases from J, with 11 bases in between. CDR3 residues: CASSLGPPSNTGELFF. Written as DNA, the CDR3 is TGTGCCAGCAGCTTGGGTCCCCCCAGCAACACCGGGGAGCTGTTTTTT.

This clonotype was found a few times. The chain combines TRBV4-1 with TRBJ1-2; D unclear. The V end was cut by 0 bases, the J end by 11 bases, with 13 bases between. Germline V CDR1 and CDR2: MGHRA, YSYEKL. The CDR3 has 13 residues. The CDR3 DNA is TGCGCCAGCAGCCAAGATTTGTCCGGTGGATACACCTTC. It yields the protein CASSQDLSGGYTF.

This clonotype appeared many times. This chain joins TRBV7-2 and TRBJ2-3, with D uncertain. CDR1 is SGHTA and CDR2 is FQGNSA in the germline V gene. Trimming left V 4 bases short and J 4 bases short, with 12 bases between. The CDR3 is 14 amino acids. For the CDR3, the DNA is TGTGCCAGCAGCTACAAGGGTTTTGCAGATACGCAGTATTTT. Translated, it gives CASSYKGFADTQYF.

This clonotype was observed many times. The rearrangement links TRBV7-9 to TRBJ2-3, with D tentatively TRBD2 (5 bases). Germline CDR1 reads SEHNR; CDR2 reads FQNEAQ (reference sequence). This CDR3 contains 15 residues. Trimming removed 8 bases from V and 3 bases from J, with 18 bases in between. Here the CDR3 reads CASWTRGNLTDTQYF. CDR3 coding DNA: TGTGCCAGCTGGACTCGGGGAAATTTGACAGATACGCAGTATTTT.

CDR3 amino acids: CASSPSANYGYTF. The CDR3 DNA follows: TGCGCCAGCAGCCCGTCCGCTAACTATGGCTACACCTTC. This sequence joins TRBV5-1 and TRBJ1-2, with D unresolved. V was pared by 4 bases and J by 0 bases, with 7 bases between. This CDR3 has 13 residues. Germline CDR1 is SGHRS and CDR2 is YFSETQ.

This clonotype was seen only a few times. The chain couples TRBV27 to TRBJ2-7; maybe TRBD2 (6 bases). CDR1 is MNHEY and CDR2 is SMNVEV in the germline V gene (reference sequence). The CDR3 runs 14 residues. With 8 bases removed from V and 0 bases from J, the gap between germline ends came to 14 bases. The CDR3 DNA reads TGTGCCAGCTCGGCGGGGCTCCTCTCCTACGAGCAGTACGTC. Its protein product is CASSAGLLSYEQYV.